This TCR beta chain comes out of a study of blood T cell repertoires in COVID-19 (dated by TCRdb to the early 2020s). About the full investigation: The collaborator samples originated in the United States, Italy and Spain and spanned the acute and convalescent phases of COVID-19. The prospective study material was composed of cDNA or gDNA derived from T cells, B-cell-depleted T cells, or PBMCs. Subjects who had been exposed to COVID-19, were actively infected with it, or had recovered from it provided the deeply sampled blood TCRbeta repertoires that made up the dataset. The repertoires were released in a freely available public database intended as a resource for research on the immune response to SARS-CoV-2. Samples were obtained from the ongoing ImmuneRACE study (first 160 participants) and from 1,254 subjects provided by 6 global collaborators. Sample metadata almost always included a de-identified subject ID, COVID-19 status, age in years and sex. Where available, HLA class I and class II types were taken from metadata supplied by the sample provider and were not determined by assay-based typing. Broad study findings and their caveats: The amount of clinical and demographic metadata varied by source and participant and was provided uncurated.

One collaborating source in Seattle enrolled patients during active infection and followed them longitudinally through the course of disease. The collaborating institutions used their own protocols to collect whole blood in K2EDTA tubes. For TCRbeta analysis, collaborators shipped samples as frozen whole blood, isolated PBMCs, or DNA extracted from either of those sample types. Remarks on this clone: The clone's antigen remains unknown. Per-base quality was not reported, and no clone a single base away is much larger than it.

CDR1 and CDR2 are read off the germline V gene (reference sequence) as SEHNR and FQNEAQ. The CDR3 holds 15 amino acids from the cysteine to the phenylalanine. The kept DNA is CDR3 alone, 45 bases in frame from the first base. The germline ends are 14 bases apart after V is trimmed by 4 bases and J by 3 bases. The immunoSEQ Assay, a bias-controlled multiplex PCR, was used to amplify TCRbeta CDR3 regions from genomic DNA. The paper's data handling went like this. The number of nucleated cells in each sample was estimated by amplification of reference gene primers within the assay. To quantify the absolute abundance of each unique TCRbeta CDR3 rearrangement, sequence reads were collapsed and filtered. Productive Simpson clonality was computed per sample as the square root of Simpson's diversity index over productive rearrangements. The table comes from immuneACCESS by way of TCRdb, which keeps in-frame sequences with V and J called. Part of the clones is missing from these tables; in studies checked, under half for an unresolved V gene and the rest for unknown reasons. D and trimming were read from the DNA, whereas the V and J calls and clone size are those reported in that table. This sample holds about 82,000 clones; around 78% were observed only once. The ten largest clonotypes hold just over 35% of the sample.

The TCR sequence derives from a man aged 60-69 years with COVID-19, enrolled during active disease. The rearranged chain carries TRBV7-9 and TRBJ2-3; a weak D assignment points to TRBD2 (7 bases agree). The sequenced sample was peripheral blood. The CDR3 reads CASSSRGAGTDTQYF. The DNA is TGTGCCAGCAGCTCCCGGGGGGCTGGGACAGATACGCAGTATTTT. Reference TRBV7-9 and TRBJ2-3 genes cover what lies past the CDR3, so the full variable domain is DTGVSQNPRHKITKRGQNVTFRCDPISEHNRLYWYRQTLGQGPEFLTYFQNEAQLEKSRLLSDRFSAERPKGSFSTLEIQRTEQGDSAMYLCASSSRGAGTDTQYFGPGTRLTVL.